A single sample is the source of the 10 T cell receptor beta chains below, sequenced in a study of T cell responses to AZD1222 COVID-19 vaccine. Repertoires were generated with immunoSEQ multiplex PCR, while TCRdb's copy carries only in-frame clones and drops some. The sample consists of 130,000 to 150,000 clones, approximately 89% of them appearing once. Sequencing was performed on peripheral blood, taken on day 0 of MenACWY control vaccination. The receptors originated from an adult in good health.

DNA of the CDR3: TGTGCCACCGGGGCGGGAGGGGCTGTCTACGAGCAGTACTTC. Translating gives CATGAGGAVYEQYF. The V and J genes are TRBV10-3 and TRBJ2-7; TRBD2 matches 9 bases. The CDR3 runs 14 residues. Germline CDR1 ENHRY, CDR2 SYGVKD. With 10 bases clipped from V and 3 bases from J, the junction kept 10 bases outside the gene matches.

This sequence joins TRBV6-4 and TRBJ1-5; no firm D call. CDR3 size: 17 residues. Trimming removed 6 bases from V and 5 bases from J, with 23 bases in between. The germline V gene encodes CDR1 MRHNA and CDR2 SNTAGT. The CDR3 loop reads CASRSFLNMTGDQPQHF. The DNA for the CDR3 is TGTGCCAGCAGAAGCTTTCTGAATATGACGGGAGATCAGCCCCAGCATTTT.

The DNA for the CDR3 is TGTGCCAGCAGTTACCGGGAGGGCCGGACCTACGAGCAGTACTTC. Amino acid sequence: CASSYREGRTYEQYF. The V and J genes are TRBV6-5 and TRBJ2-7; 8 bases are shared with TRBD2. With 2 bases clipped from V and 2 bases from J, the junction kept 5 bases outside the gene matches. Germline V gene lookup returns CDR1 MNHEY and CDR2 SVGAGI. The length of the CDR3 is 15 residues.

The chain carries TRBV2 and TRBJ1-2; TRBD1 is a possible D gene (5 bases). The V end lost 0 bases, the J end lost 7 bases, and 15 bases lay between the germline ends. The germline CDR1 and CDR2 sequences are SNHLY and FYNNEI. The CDR3 spans 15 residues. DNA for the CDR3: TGTGCCAGCAGTGAAGCTCCCGGCAGGACAAGTGGCTACACCTTC. Its protein is CASSEAPGRTSGYTF.

The chain recombines TRBV4-2 with TRBJ2-1, with D possibly TRBD2 on 6 matching bases. Germline V lookup: CDR1 LGHNA, CDR2 YNFKEQ. V was shortened by 3 bases and J by 6 bases, with 18 bases between the two germline ends. This CDR3 spans 16 amino acids. The CDR3 coding sequence is TGTGCCAGCAGCCACTCTAGCGTAGCTAGGGGCAATGAGCAGTTCTTC. Its protein is CASSHSSVARGNEQFF.

The V call is TRBV12-3 or TRBV12-4, the J call TRBJ1-1, with no clear D. V was clipped by 2 bases and J by 5 bases, with 9 bases between them. The CDR3 extends over 13 amino acids. CDR3 in amino acids: CASSLNMETEAFF. CDR3 DNA sequence: TGTGCCAGCAGTTTAAATATGGAGACTGAAGCTTTCTTT.

The chain uses TRBV6-2 or TRBV6-3 and TRBJ1-1; D possibly corresponds to TRBD1 (6 bases). This CDR3 has 15 amino acids. V lost 5 bases and J 1 base, leaving 14 bases between the germline ends. Germline V gene lookup returns CDR1 MNHEY and CDR2 SVGEGT. The CDR3 DNA reads TGTGCCAGCAGTGAGGGGGGGACCCAGAACACTGAAGCTTTCTTT. It yields the protein CASSEGGTQNTEAFF.

This chain links TRBV7-6 with TRBJ2-1, with no clear D. The CDR3 sequence is 12 residues long. The germline V and J ends were trimmed by 1 base and 6 bases, with 4 bases remaining between them. Looked up from germline, CDR1 is SGHVS and CDR2 is FNYEAQ. The CDR3 spells CASSLEGNEQFF. CDR3 sequence (DNA): TGTGCCAGCAGCTTAGAAGGCAATGAGCAGTTCTTC.

The V call is TRBV19, the J call TRBJ1-5; weak D call: TRBD1 (5 bases). The CDR3 is made up of 14 amino acids. Trimming cost V 2 bases and J 7 bases, with 12 bases left between them. The germline V gene has CDR1 LNHDA and CDR2 SQIVND (reference sequence). The CDR3 loop reads CASSIRGGYQPQHF. CDR3 in DNA: TGTGCCAGTAGTATACGGGGGGGGTACCAGCCCCAGCATTTT.

The chain employs TRBV5-6 and TRBJ1-1; 9 bases agree with TRBD1. CDR3 length: 15 amino acids. V shed 5 bases and J 3 bases; nucleotides not matched to a gene: 8. The V gene's germline CDR1 is SGHDT and CDR2 YYEEEE. The CDR3 spells CASSYYRGRDTEAFF. DNA for the CDR3: TGTGCCAGCAGTTACTACAGGGGGCGTGACACTGAAGCTTTCTTT.